These T cell receptor beta chains were read from a single sample in a study of T cells in Graves' hyperthyroidism and ophthalmopathy. TCRdb re-derived calls from the multiplex PCR reads in MiXCR, one entry per CDR3 protein. The sample consists of a few hundred thousand distinct CDR3 sequences, 22% of them appearing once. The sample taken for sequencing was blood. These TCRs come from a woman between 70 and 85 years old with Graves' ophthalmopathy. The CDR3 runs from the conserved cysteine through the conserved F or W. The D gene is left open where the match is weak.

. | 16 | TRBV5-1 | CASSLMQGSAKDTQYF
. | 17 | TRBV2 | CASSDPVSGASTDTQYF
. | 14 | TRBV6-1 | CASTPDPVSYEQYF
. | 13 | TRBV6-1 | CASSPNWAGEQYF
. | 15 | TRBV5-1 | CASSLKGRGSGEQYF
TRBD1 | 15 | TRBV6-6 | CASSYSGQGRSPLHF
. | 13 | TRBV7-2 | CASSIFSYNEQFF
. | 10 | TRBV6-1 | CASNSLEAFF
. | 15 | TRBV6-1 | CASSRLGQGPDEQYF
TRBD2 | 16 | TRBV7-3 | CASSSLGGANTGELFF
. | 16 | TRBV24-1 | CATSDPSGAGANVLTF
TRBD2 | 14 | TRBV4-2 | CASSQAAGVNIQYF
. | 16 | TRBV7-8 | CASSLRDIGSNQPQHF
. | 11 | TRBV20-1 | CSARDRLEQFF
. | 13 | TRBV12-3/TRBV12-4 | CASTDLLGYGYTF
. | 14 | TRBV10-3 | CAISEWEAPGELFF
. | 15 | TRBV7-3 | CASSPRGGATDTQYF
TRBD2 | 19 | TRBV7-9 | CASSFSLAWRESVADTQYF
TRBD2 | 15 | TRBV20-1 | CSATGLAGSTDTQYF
. | 15 | TRBV4-1 | CASSPRAGNTDTQYF
. | 14 | TRBV12-3/TRBV12-4 | CASSLLAARDTQYF
. | 16 | TRBV6-5 | CASSYISRAGNYGYTF
. | 14 | TRBV7-9 | CASSLGTWEETQYF
. | 18 | TRBV12-3/TRBV12-4 | CASSQDPSDSSSYNEQFF
. | 13 | TRBV5-6 | CASNGVSEETQYF
TRBD1 | 13 | TRBV3-1 | CASSRQGHTEAFF